These 22 T cell receptor beta chains originate from one sample sequenced in a study of CD8+CD57+ T cells in acquired aplastic anemia. Before being chosen for sequencing, patients had shown CD8+CD57+ cell expansion by flow cytometry. TCR beta VDJ and CDR3 profiles were obtained from a genomic DNA template. TCRdb reanalysed the reads using MiXCR and keeps one entry per CDR3 protein. The sample shows 130,000 or so distinct CDR3 sequences, 45% to 60% of them seen only once. The sample was sorted CD4+, CD8+, or CD8+CD57+ T cells (not recorded which) from PBMCs. These receptors came from a human donor with aplastic anemia.

The rearrangement uses TRBV7-6 and TRBJ1-3; TRBD1 aligns across 7 bases. The CDR3 sequence is 15 residues long. V gave up 4 bases and J gave up 4 bases; unmatched junction bases: 7. Germline CDR1 and CDR2: SGHVS and FNYEAQ. CDR3 nucleotide sequence: TGTGCCAGCAGCTCCGGGACAGCTCTAGGAAACACCATATATTTT. It specifies CASSSGTALGNTIYF.

CDR3 DNA sequence: TGTGCCAGTAATGGGCGGGAGGCCTACAATGAGCAGTTCTTC. It is translated as CASNGREAYNEQFF. V and J are TRBV19 and TRBJ2-1, with 8 bases identical to TRBD2. V was clipped by 7 bases and J by 2 bases; unmatched bases: 4. This CDR3 is built from 14 residues. Germline assignment: CDR1 LNHDA and CDR2 SQIVND (reference sequence).

The CDR3 coding sequence is TGTGCCAGCAGTTTGGACACCGCTGGCTGGGAAAAACTGTTTTTT. Protein product: CASSLDTAGWEKLFF. The rearrangement joins TRBV2 to TRBJ1-4, with D perhaps TRBD1 (5 bases). Trimming took off 5 bases at V and 8 bases at J, with 18 bases between the two ends. CDR3 length: 15 residues. The germline gives CDR1 SNHLY, CDR2 FYNNEI.

This clonotype was found a few times. This rearrangement joins TRBV12-3 or TRBV12-4 to TRBJ1-5; 7 nucleotides align to TRBD1. The CDR3 covers 17 residues. Trimming removed 3 bases from V and 0 bases from J; junction bases left unmatched: 8. CDR3 loop: CASSFVRGVYSNQPQHF. CDR3 DNA: TGTGCCAGCAGTTTTGTCAGGGGGGTATATAGCAATCAGCCCCAGCATTTT.

The chain links TRBV6-4 to TRBJ2-1; D gene ambiguous. V was shortened by 3 bases and J by 3 bases, with 3 bases between the two germline ends. CDR1 is MRHNA, CDR2 SNTAGT, per germline. CDR3 size: 12 residues. CDR3 in amino acids: CASSDNYNEQFF. Written as DNA, the CDR3 is TGTGCCAGCAGTGATAACTACAATGAGCAGTTCTTC.

The chain combines TRBV10-3 with TRBJ1-2, with TRBD1 as a possible D gene (6 bases). This CDR3 has 12 residues. The V gene's germline CDR1 is ENHRY and CDR2 SYGVKD. The germline V and J ends were trimmed by 5 bases and 4 bases, with 8 bases remaining between them. CDR3: CAISNRVYGYTF. The CDR3 DNA sequence: TGTGCCATCAGTAACAGGGTCTATGGCTACACCTTC.

The chain links TRBV6-4 to TRBJ2-2; no firm D call. CDR1 MRHNA and CDR2 SNTAGT come from the germline V gene. This CDR3 is built from 15 residues. The ends were cut back, 0 bases at V and 1 base at J, with 6 bases in the middle. Here the CDR3 reads CASSDSRQNTGELFF. The CDR3 DNA sequence: TGTGCCAGCAGTGACTCGAGACAGAACACCGGGGAGCTGTTTTTT.

The chain couples TRBV2 to TRBJ2-7; 9 bases align to TRBD1. This CDR3 is built from 14 residues. V was pared by 5 bases and J by 3 bases, with 5 bases of the junction left unmatched. Germline V gene data show CDR1 as SNHLY and CDR2 as FYNNEI. In nucleotides, the CDR3 is TGTGCCAGCAGTTCACCGGGACAGGGCTACGAGCAGTACTTC. This sequence encodes CASSSPGQGYEQYF.

This clonotype has just one count. This CDR3 is CSVAERPGGSGANVLTF. In DNA, the CDR3 is TGCAGCGTCGCGGAGCGGCCTGGGGGCTCTGGGGCCAACGTCCTGACTTTC. The genes are TRBV29-1 and TRBJ2-6; D may be TRBD1 or TRBD2 (5 bases each). Trimming stripped 6 bases from V and 0 bases from J, with 18 bases between. This CDR3 is built from 17 residues. Germline assignment: CDR1 SQVTM and CDR2 ANQGSEA.

This chain uses TRBV9 with TRBJ2-1, with TRBD1 matching over 7 bases. V shed 4 bases and J 9 bases; nucleotides not matched to a gene: 16. This CDR3 has 16 residues. Per the germline V gene, CDR1 is SGDLS and CDR2 is YYNGEE. The CDR3 nucleotides read TGTGCCAGCAGCCTTCACCCGGGACAGACCTCGGCTGAGCAGTTCTTC. It codes for CASSLHPGQTSAEQFF. Filled out from reference TRBV9 and TRBJ2-1, the complete variable domain reads DSGVTQTPKHLITATGQRVTLRCSPRSGDLSVYWYQQSLDQGLQFLIQYYNGEERAKGNILERFSAQQFPDLHSELNLSSLELGDSALYFCASSLHPGQTSAEQFFGPGTRLTVL.

This chain links TRBV12-3 or TRBV12-4 with TRBJ2-3; the match to TRBD2 covers 14 bases. The CDR3 totals 13 residues. Trimming at V came to 6 bases and at J to 14 bases, leaving 7 bases not matched to a gene. The CDR3 here is CASRTSGGANPYF. As DNA, the CDR3 is TGTGCCAGCAGGACTAGCGGGGGGGCGAACCCGTATTTT.

The rearrangement joins TRBV29-1 to TRBJ2-7; the match to TRBD1 covers 10 bases. This CDR3 is built from 13 residues. Germline assignment: CDR1 SQVTM and CDR2 ANQGSEA. V shed 6 bases and J 3 bases; nucleotides not matched to a gene: 5. CDR3: CSVRDRGRYEQYF. The DNA of the CDR3 is TGCAGCGTCCGGGACAGGGGCCGCTACGAGCAGTACTTC.

This clonotype came up a few times. Relative to the germline gene, one junction end is altered; a read error may explain this. This sequence joins TRBV11-1 and TRBJ1-5, with TRBD1 matching over 7 bases. CDR1 SGHAT and CDR2 FQDESV come from the germline V gene (reference sequence). The length of the CDR3 is 16 residues. The chain's CDR3 is CASSSSQGGGNQPRHF. The CDR3 DNA reads TGTGCCAGCAGCTCTTCTCAGGGAGGGGGCAATCAGCCCCGGCATTTT.

The chain carries TRBV25-1 and TRBJ1-4; D is uncertain. Germline CDR1 is MGHDK and CDR2 is SYGVNS. Trimming took 3 bases from V and 8 from J, leaving 10 bases between them. The CDR3 covers 13 residues. The CDR3 coding sequence is TGTGCCAGCAGTGACTCTATGGGGGAAAAACTGTTTTTT. It codes for CASSDSMGEKLFF.

The rearrangement uses TRBV10-2 and TRBJ2-2; D is unresolved. Trimming pared 2 bases from V and 6 bases from J, leaving 10 bases between. Looked up from germline, CDR1 is WSHSY and CDR2 is SAAADI. CDR3 length: 14 residues. DNA for the CDR3: TGCGCCAGCAGTGAGACAAGAGGATCCGGGGAGCTGTTTTTT. Translated: CASSETRGSGELFF.

This clonotype was detected only a few times. The V gene is TRBV29-1, the J gene TRBJ2-7; 9 bases match TRBD1. This CDR3 contains 14 residues. The germline V gene encodes CDR1 SQVTM and CDR2 ANQGSEA. After removal of 3 bases from V and 3 bases from J, the junction contained 6 bases not matched to a gene. CDR3 DNA: TGCAGCGTTGATCCGACAGGGGGTAGCTACGAGCAGTACTTC. Protein sequence: CSVDPTGGSYEQYF.

The chain has TRBV15 and TRBJ1-5; D may be TRBD1 (5 bases). The germline V gene encodes CDR1 LNHNV and CDR2 YYDKDF (reference sequence). V was pared by 0 bases and J by 5 bases, with 8 bases between. The CDR3 sequence is 14 residues long. The CDR3 coding sequence is TGTGCCACCAGCAGAGATCAGGGATATCAGCCCCAGCATTTT. It is translated as CATSRDQGYQPQHF.

The V call is TRBV24-1, the J call TRBJ2-5; 10 bases map to TRBD1. Germline values: CDR1 KGHDR, CDR2 SFDVKD. The CDR3 sequence is 14 residues long. Trimming at V came to 4 bases and at J to 8 bases, leaving 6 bases not matched to a gene. CDR3 sequence reads: CATSEDGTGDTQYF. CDR3 DNA: TGTGCCACCAGTGAGGACGGGACAGGGGATACCCAGTACTTC.

This clonotype showed up many times. The chain couples TRBV20-1 to TRBJ2-1; TRBD2 agrees at 14 bases. The V gene's germline CDR1 is DFQATT and CDR2 SNEGSKA (reference sequence). Trimming cost V 2 bases and J 9 bases; bases outside gene matches: 15. This CDR3 is 18 amino acids long. CDR3 region: CSARSPTRGTSGSIEQFF. The DNA of the CDR3 is TGCAGTGCTAGAAGTCCCACGAGGGGGACTAGCGGGAGTATTGAGCAGTTCTTC.

Note on this clonotype: This could be a read error, since a much larger clone is one nucleotide away. The chain uses TRBV14 and TRBJ2-3; D is undetermined. CDR3 length: 14 amino acids. Germline CDR1 reads SGHDN; CDR2 reads FVKESK. Here the CDR3 reads CASSPVGFTDTHYF. The DNA for the CDR3 is TGTGCCAGCAGCCCGGTAGGATTCACAGATACGCATTATTTT.

The V and J genes are TRBV20-1 and TRBJ2-3; TRBD2 matches 12 bases. Germline CDR1 reads DFQATT; CDR2 reads SNEGSKA (reference sequence). With V trimmed by 0 bases and J by 3 bases, 10 bases remained unmatched. CDR3 size: 18 residues. DNA for the CDR3: TGCAGTGCTAGAGACCTGAGACTAGCGGGAGATGAGACAGATACGCAGTATTTT. Amino acids: CSARDLRLAGDETDTQYF.

CDR3 sequence (DNA): TGCAGCGTTGAAGGGGGGCGGGAGTGGTTCTTC. Its translation: CSVEGGREWFF. The V call is TRBV29-1, the J call TRBJ2-1, with TRBD2 as a possible D gene (7 bases). The CDR3 runs to 11 residues. The V end was cut by 1 base, the J end by 15 bases, with 13 bases between. Germline V gives CDR1 SQVTM, CDR2 ANQGSEA.